This paragraph covers one T cell receptor (beta chain) sequence. From its re-call of the 5' RACE reads, TCRdb lists each CDR3 protein once, without DNA. The listing records roughly 120,000 distinct CDR3 sequences. Germline values: CDR1 LGHDT, CDR2 YNNKEL (reference sequence). The CDR3 totals 14 residues. The data are from a study of monozygotic twins with inflammatory bowel disease. Sequencing was done on a sample of blood. The genes are TRBV3-1 and TRBJ1-1; absent DNA, TCRdb's TRBD1 call cannot be checked. The clonotype was recovered from a human donor with ulcerative colitis or Crohn's disease, or a healthy co-twin of an affected twin (not recorded which). The CDR3 protein is CASSQRDTNTEAFF.